This is a list of T cell receptor beta chains from one sample in a study of CD8 T cells in ankylosing spondylitis. TCRdb re-called the 5' RACE reads through MiXCR, storing one row per CDR3 protein. The table lists 300,000 to 350,000 distinct CDR3 sequences, about a fifth of them singletons. The sequenced material came from blood, either unsorted or a sorted T cell fraction (not recorded which). The receptors derive from a female donor with ankylosing spondylitis or in good health (not recorded which). The CDR3 runs from the conserved cysteine through the conserved F or W. The order of the fields is J gene, D gene, CDR3 length, V gene, clone size, CDR3 protein, CDR3 DNA. The D gene is left open where the match is weak. Clone size appears in some rows only: once, few, many, or a class for an expanded clone.

J gene: TRBJ2-1
D gene: TRBD2
CDR3 length: 14
V gene: TRBV5-5
clone size: .
CDR3 protein: CASSRLLAGDEQFF
CDR3 DNA: TGTGCCAGCAGTCGTCTACTAGCGGGAGATGAGCAGTTCTTC

J gene: TRBJ2-1
D gene: .
CDR3 length: 15
V gene: TRBV24-1
clone size: few
CDR3 protein: CATSDGTGPYNEQFF
CDR3 DNA: TGTGCCACCAGTGATGGTACGGGCCCCTACAATGAGCAGTTCTTC

J gene: TRBJ2-3
D gene: .
CDR3 length: 13
V gene: TRBV29-1
clone size: many
CDR3 protein: CSVHRAATDTQYF
CDR3 DNA: TGCAGCGTCCATAGGGCGGCCACAGATACGCAGTATTTT

J gene: TRBJ2-7
D gene: .
CDR3 length: 12
V gene: TRBV7-2
clone size: many
CDR3 protein: CASSLVDYEQYF
CDR3 DNA: TGTGCCAGCAGCTTAGTAGACTACGAGCAGTACTTC

J gene: TRBJ1-1
D gene: .
CDR3 length: 14
V gene: TRBV30
clone size: once
CDR3 protein: CAWTTGSGYTEAFF
CDR3 DNA: TGTGCCTGGACGACCGGGTCAGGATACACTGAAGCTTTCTTT

J gene: TRBJ1-2
D gene: .
CDR3 length: 11
V gene: TRBV29-1
clone size: .
CDR3 protein: CSVGAQGTFTF
CDR3 DNA: TGCAGCGTTGGAGCCCAGGGGACCTTCACCTTC

J gene: TRBJ2-5
D gene: TRBD1
CDR3 length: 13
V gene: TRBV12-3/TRBV12-4
clone size: .
CDR3 protein: CASSLGTGETQYF
CDR3 DNA: TGTGCCAGCAGTTTGGGGACAGGAGAGACCCAGTACTTC

J gene: TRBJ2-3
D gene: TRBD1
CDR3 length: 16
V gene: TRBV12-3/TRBV12-4
clone size: .
CDR3 protein: CASRIGQAGSTDTQYF
CDR3 DNA: TGTGCCAGCAGGATCGGACAGGCGGGTAGCACAGATACGCAGTATTTT

J gene: TRBJ2-2
D gene: TRBD1
CDR3 length: 15
V gene: TRBV24-1
clone size: many
CDR3 protein: CATSGQGTNTGELFF
CDR3 DNA: TGTGCCACCTCTGGACAGGGGACAAACACCGGGGAGCTGTTTTTT

J gene: TRBJ2-5
D gene: .
CDR3 length: 14
V gene: TRBV7-2
clone size: few
CDR3 protein: CASSLGGLQETQYF
CDR3 DNA: TGTGCCAGCAGCTTAGGCGGGCTACAAGAGACCCAGTACTTC

J gene: TRBJ2-4
D gene: TRBD2
CDR3 length: 16
V gene: TRBV4-1
clone size: few
CDR3 protein: CASSHWAREGKNIQYF
CDR3 DNA: TGCGCCAGCAGCCACTGGGCCAGGGAGGGCAAAAACATTCAGTACTTC

J gene: TRBJ1-5
D gene: .
CDR3 length: 14
V gene: TRBV7-8
clone size: .
CDR3 protein: CASSGQLLGQPQHF
CDR3 DNA: TGTGCCAGCAGCGGACAGTTGTTGGGTCAGCCCCAGCATTTT

J gene: TRBJ1-2
D gene: .
CDR3 length: 15
V gene: TRBV9
clone size: .
CDR3 protein: CASSVVGTPNYGYTF
CDR3 DNA: TGTGCCAGCAGCGTAGTGGGAACCCCTAACTATGGCTACACCTTC

J gene: TRBJ1-1
D gene: .
CDR3 length: 13
V gene: TRBV12-3/TRBV12-4
clone size: few
CDR3 protein: CASIKAGNTEAFF
CDR3 DNA: TGTGCCAGCATCAAGGCTGGAAACACTGAAGCTTTCTTT

J gene: TRBJ2-1
D gene: .
CDR3 length: 19
V gene: TRBV7-6
clone size: .
CDR3 protein: CASSLGPPGFTSSYNEQFF
CDR3 DNA: TGTGCCAGCAGCTTAGGGCCTCCAGGGTTTACTAGCTCCTACAATGAGCAGTTCTTC

J gene: TRBJ1-1
D gene: .
CDR3 length: 15
V gene: TRBV5-5
clone size: few
CDR3 protein: CASSWDEPRGTEAFF
CDR3 DNA: TGTGCCAGCAGCTGGGACGAACCCCGGGGGACTGAAGCTTTCTTT

J gene: TRBJ2-1
D gene: TRBD2
CDR3 length: 18
V gene: TRBV12-3/TRBV12-4
clone size: .
CDR3 protein: CASSLRSTGTSGSNEQFF
CDR3 DNA: TGTGCCAGCAGTTTAAGGAGTACCGGGACTAGCGGATCCAATGAGCAGTTCTTC

J gene: TRBJ2-7
D gene: .
CDR3 length: 16
V gene: TRBV7-2
clone size: .
CDR3 protein: CASSLVGGTSTYEQYF
CDR3 DNA: TGTGCCAGCAGCTTAGTGGGCGGGACCTCAACGTACGAGCAGTACTTC

J gene: TRBJ2-1
D gene: .
CDR3 length: 15
V gene: TRBV7-9
clone size: many
CDR3 protein: CASSSFMGTYNEQFF
CDR3 DNA: TGTGCCAGCAGCTCTTTCATGGGGACCTACAATGAGCAGTTCTTC

J gene: TRBJ1-1
D gene: TRBD1
CDR3 length: 13
V gene: TRBV20-1
clone size: few
CDR3 protein: CSARGVRGAEAFF
CDR3 DNA: TGCAGTGCTAGAGGGGTCAGGGGGGCTGAAGCTTTCTTT

J gene: TRBJ2-1
D gene: TRBD2
CDR3 length: 12
V gene: TRBV20-1
clone size: many
CDR3 protein: CSAGTKYNEQFF
CDR3 DNA: TGCAGTGCTGGGACTAAATACAATGAGCAGTTCTTC

J gene: TRBJ2-2
D gene: TRBD2
CDR3 length: 16
V gene: TRBV9
clone size: once
CDR3 protein: CASSVGTSGNTGELFF
CDR3 DNA: TGTGCCAGCAGCGTAGGGACTAGCGGGAACACCGGGGAGCTGTTTTTT

J gene: TRBJ1-1
D gene: TRBD1
CDR3 length: 14
V gene: TRBV15
clone size: many
CDR3 protein: CATSRSSGQGIAFF
CDR3 DNA: TGTGCCACCAGCAGATCATCGGGACAGGGAATCGCTTTCTTT

J gene: TRBJ2-3
D gene: .
CDR3 length: 14
V gene: TRBV7-6
clone size: .
CDR3 protein: CASSWAFSTDTQYF
CDR3 DNA: TGTGCCAGCAGCTGGGCTTTTAGCACAGATACGCAGTATTTT